This TCR beta chain derives from a study of blood T cell repertoires in COVID-19. As for the study in general: Collection of acute and convalescent COVID-19 samples took place in the United States, Italy and Spain. PBMCs, B-cell-depleted T cells, or T cells provided the cDNA or gDNA that made up the material.

Profiling relied on immunoSEQ multiplex PCR, and the TCRdb table lists in-frame clones only, not all of them. The sample carries 100,000 to 120,000 clones, roughly 85% recorded once. CDR1 GTSNPN and CDR2 SVGIG come from the germline V gene (reference sequence). Trimming stripped 5 bases from V and 3 bases from J, with 10 bases between. CDR3 length equals 12 residues. The rearrangement joins TRBV30 to TRBJ1-2, with a possible D match to TRBD1 (5 bases). The TCR comes from a woman in her sixties or seventies with COVID-19, enrolled during active disease. Sequenced sample: peripheral blood. DNA for the CDR3: TGTGCCTGGTCACCGGGGGACTATGGCTACACCTTC. It is translated as CAWSPGDYGYTF.